Sequencing of this T cell receptor (beta chain) was carried out in a study of OX40 agonist ivuxolimab in advanced cancers. Overall study: Prior anti-PD-1, anti-PD-L1 or anti-CTLA-4 therapy did not bar entry, and around 39% had some.

Findings and caveats of the study: On average, a greater number of expanded clones characterised CD8+ T cells relative to CD4+. CD4+ and CD8+ blood T cells expanded clonally by week 6 at 0.1 to 3.0 mg/kg.

Sampling of blood occurred at baseline, cycle 4 day 1, and cycle 7 day 1. TCRdb keeps only in-frame clones here, not all; method: immunoSEQ multiplex PCR. Here the sample spans roughly 76,000 clones, about 85% being singletons. Deletions cut 5 bases from V and 0 bases from J, with 19 bases between. The CDR3 spans 18 residues. CDR1 is SGHVS, CDR2 FNYEAQ, per germline. With regard to this clone: Antigen specificity is unknown.

This sample comprised CD4+ or CD8+ T cells sorted from blood, obtained in a trial of the OX40 agonist ivuxolimab. The source is an adult with an advanced solid tumor such as melanoma, head and neck, liver or kidney cancer. The V gene is TRBV7-6, the J gene TRBJ2-2, with D unclear. CDR3: CASSRISYGNTNTGELFF. The CDR3, as DNA: TGTGCCAGCAGCCGAATTAGCTATGGGAATACGAACACCGGGGAGCTGTTTTTT.